These T cell receptor beta chains were read from a single sample in a study of T cell changes during pregnancy in multiple sclerosis. Profiling relied on immunoSEQ multiplex PCR, and the TCRdb table lists in-frame clones only, not all of them. The data contain some 50,000 clones, approximately 87% of them seen just once; the ten biggest clones take up 1.3% to 1.5%. The sequences come from peripheral blood, collected in the first trimester of pregnancy. These receptors were taken from a female donor in good health, enrolled as a control in a pregnancy study. CDR3s include the opening cysteine and the closing phenylalanine or tryptophan. A D gene is named only where the DNA matches it firmly. Clone size appears in some rows only: once, few, many, or a class for an expanded clone.

clone size	J gene	D gene	V gene	CDR3 DNA	CDR3 protein
NA	TRBJ2-7	NA	TRBV18	TGTGCCAGCTCACCACCCTCAGGGTACGAGCAGTACTTC	CASSPPSGYEQYF
few	TRBJ1-2	TRBD1	TRBV27	TGTGCCAGCAGCGGGGACAGGGCCGGGGTCGGCTACACCTTC	CASSGDRAGVGYTF
once	TRBJ2-7	NA	TRBV12-2	TGTGCAAAAGTACCACCGGGGGACTACGAGCAGTACTTC	CAKVPPGDYEQYF
NA	TRBJ2-1	NA	TRBV2	TGTGCCAGCAGAGCGCTCCCCCGCGGAGAGCAGTTCTTC	CASRALPRGEQFF
NA	TRBJ2-5	NA	TRBV28	TGTGCCAGCAGTTCTGGGGCTTCGGGTGAGACCCAGTACTTC	CASSSGASGETQYF
NA	TRBJ1-3	NA	TRBV5-1	TGCGCCAGCAGCTTGCAGGGTGCTGGAAACACCATATATTTT	CASSLQGAGNTIYF
NA	TRBJ2-7	NA	TRBV5-1	TGCGCCAGCAGCTGGGGGGGCTCGAATGACGAGCAGTACTTC	CASSWGGSNDEQYF
NA	TRBJ2-2	TRBD2	TRBV19	TGTGCCAGTAGTATCCGACTAGCGGCCGACCACGAGCTGTTTTTT	CASSIRLAADHELFF
NA	TRBJ2-3	TRBD2	TRBV7-6	TGTGCCAGCAGCTTATTTGGGACTAGCTCCACAGATACGCAGTATTTT	CASSLFGTSSTDTQYF
once	TRBJ2-4	TRBD2	TRBV27	TGTGCCAGCAGTAGGCGGGAGACGGTGACGGGCAAAAACATTCAGTACTTC	CASSRRETVTGKNIQYF
NA	TRBJ2-3	TRBD2	TRBV7-3	TGTGCCAGCAGCTTCGGCGGGGGGCGCGGCACAGATACGCAGTATTTT	CASSFGGGRGTDTQYF
NA	TRBJ2-1	NA	TRBV9	TGTGCCAGCAGCGTAGAGGGAGGGGGGGCATGGGATGAGCAGTTCTTC	CASSVEGGGAWDEQFF
NA	TRBJ2-7	TRBD1	TRBV27	TGTGCCAGCACCGCTAGACAGGGAATCACCTACGAGCAGTACTTC	CASTARQGITYEQYF
NA	TRBJ2-1	TRBD2	TRBV10-3	TGTGCCATCAGCGGGACTAGCGGGATCTATGAGCAGTTCTTC	CAISGTSGIYEQFF
NA	TRBJ2-5	TRBD2	TRBV5-1	TGCGCCAGCAGCCCCGGACTAGCGGGGGCCCAAGAGACCCAGTACTTC	CASSPGLAGAQETQYF
NA	TRBJ2-3	TRBD2	TRBV29-1	TGCAGCGTTGAAGATGGACTAGCGGGAGTGGCTTCCACAGATACGCAGTATTTT	CSVEDGLAGVASTDTQYF
NA	TRBJ1-1	NA	TRBV7-2	TGTGCCAGCAGCTTCGGCGGGAACACTGAAGCTTTCTTT	CASSFGGNTEAFF
NA	TRBJ2-1	TRBD2	TRBV7-2	TGTGCCAGCAGCTTGAGTTGGACTAGCGGGTGGTCGTACAATGAGCAGTTCTTC	CASSLSWTSGWSYNEQFF
NA	TRBJ1-3	NA	TRBV18	TGTGCCAGCTCACCAGACAGAGGAAACACCATATATTTT	CASSPDRGNTIYF
NA	TRBJ2-5	TRBD2	TRBV5-1	TGCGCCAGCAGCTTCACTAGCGGGGCGCAAGAGACCCAGTACTTC	CASSFTSGAQETQYF
once	TRBJ2-7	TRBD2	TRBV9	TGTGCCAGCAGCGTAGTTTATCGGGAGGACCCCTACGAGCAGTACTTC	CASSVVYREDPYEQYF
NA	TRBJ1-4	NA	TRBV4-1	TGCGCCAGCAGCAGCCGGGGGTTGGCGGGGGAAAAACTGTTTTTT	CASSSRGLAGEKLFF
NA	TRBJ2-7	TRBD1	TRBV6-5	TGTGCCAGCAGTCCCTGGGACAGCGAACTCTACGAGCAGTACTTC	CASSPWDSELYEQYF
NA	TRBJ2-1	TRBD1	TRBV7-9	TGTGCCAGCACCTTGGGGACAGGGGGCTATCAAGGGTCCTACAATGAGCAGTTCTTC	CASTLGTGGYQGSYNEQFF
NA	TRBJ1-1	NA	TRBV19	TGTGCCAGTAGTATGGTAGCGGGGACACCTATTGAAGCTTTCTTT	CASSMVAGTPIEAFF
NA	TRBJ2-1	NA	TRBV1	TGCACCAGCAGCCAAGTTTCGGGCGGGGGCCGGCCGAATAAAGCGGATGAGCAGTTCTTC	CTSSQVSGGGRPNKADEQFF
NA	TRBJ2-1	TRBD2	TRBV28	TGTGCCAGCAATCCTCTAGCGGGATACCGTACGGGTGAGCAGTTCTTC	CASNPLAGYRTGEQFF
NA	TRBJ1-2	TRBD1	TRBV30	TGTGCCTGGGCCAGGGGGGCCTATGGCTACACCTTC	CAWARGAYGYTF
NA	TRBJ2-7	TRBD1	TRBV27	TGTGCCAGCAGTTTGACCGGGACAGGGGGGTACGAGCAGTACTTC	CASSLTGTGGYEQYF
NA	TRBJ2-2	NA	TRBV5-1	TGCGCCAGCAGCCCCGGACAGATAGTTGTCTCCGGGGAGCTGTTTTTT	CASSPGQIVVSGELFF
once	TRBJ2-7	TRBD2	TRBV9	TGTGCCAGCAGCGTAGAGGTCGGGAGGTACTACGAGCAGTACTTC	CASSVEVGRYYEQYF
NA	TRBJ2-7	NA	TRBV27	TGTGCCAGCAGTCTCTCCGTCCCTTACGAGCAGTACTTC	CASSLSVPYEQYF
once	TRBJ2-2	NA	TRBV13	TGTGCCAGCAGCTCCGAACCACAGGGAGCTGTGGAGCTGTTTTTT	CASSSEPQGAVELFF
few	TRBJ2-1	TRBD2	TRBV5-1	TGCGCCAGCAGCTTGGTATCTAGCGGGAGGGATGAGCAGTTCTTC	CASSLVSSGRDEQFF
NA	TRBJ1-3	NA	TRBV6-5	TGTGCCAGCAGAACAAGTGGGCACTCTGGAAACACCATATATTTT	CASRTSGHSGNTIYF
once	TRBJ2-1	NA	TRBV11-3	TGTGCCAGCACCCAGGGGGGAGCGGGGGTTTACAATGAGCAGTTCTTC	CASTQGGAGVYNEQFF
NA	TRBJ2-7	TRBD1	TRBV6-1	TGTGCCAGCAGGACTGGACAGGGGGCATCCTACGAGCAGTACTTC	CASRTGQGASYEQYF
NA	TRBJ1-6	NA	TRBV5-1	TGCGCCAGCAGCTCGGACATCGGTAATTCACCCCTCCACTTT	CASSSDIGNSPLHF
once	TRBJ2-2	NA	TRBV2	TGTGCCAGCAGTGCCGACAGCCGAGAGACCGGGGAGCTGTTTTTT	CASSADSRETGELFF
NA	TRBJ2-2	NA	TRBV6-1	TGTGCCAGCAGGGGGCCCGGGGAGCTGTTTTTT	CASRGPGELFF
NA	TRBJ2-1	NA	TRBV28	TGTGCCAGCAGTGCCCATGGTGCGGGGGCTAATGAGCAGTTCTTC	CASSAHGAGANEQFF
NA	TRBJ1-5	TRBD1	TRBV7-2	TGTGCCAGCAGCCGGCCAACTGACAGGGGCGGCAATCAGCCCCAGCATTTT	CASSRPTDRGGNQPQHF